This T cell receptor (beta chain) stems from a study of blood T cell repertoires in COVID-19. Study details: Sites in the United States, Italy and Spain provided acute and convalescent COVID-19 samples. T cells, B-cell-depleted T cells, or PBMCs provided the cDNA or gDNA that served as material.

Germline CDR1 MDHEN, CDR2 SYDVKM. The CDR3 spans 15 residues. Losses at the gene ends were 6 bases for V and 3 bases for J; bases not matched to a gene: 9. In the source study's methods: By means of reference gene primer amplification, nucleated cell counts were estimated. Profiling relied on immunoSEQ multiplex PCR, and the TCRdb table lists in-frame clones only, not all of them. V, J and clone size derive from that table, while D and trimming were established from the DNA sequence. The profile shows 140,000 to 150,000 clones, around 81% of them singletons. Sample: peripheral blood. The clonotype was recovered from a human donor in a cohort sampled during active COVID-19. The chain combines TRBV28 with TRBJ2-7, with 9 bases aligning to TRBD2. The CDR3 is CASSQVAGADYEQYF. CDR3 in DNA: TGTGCCAGCAGCCAGGTAGCGGGAGCGGACTACGAGCAGTACTTC.